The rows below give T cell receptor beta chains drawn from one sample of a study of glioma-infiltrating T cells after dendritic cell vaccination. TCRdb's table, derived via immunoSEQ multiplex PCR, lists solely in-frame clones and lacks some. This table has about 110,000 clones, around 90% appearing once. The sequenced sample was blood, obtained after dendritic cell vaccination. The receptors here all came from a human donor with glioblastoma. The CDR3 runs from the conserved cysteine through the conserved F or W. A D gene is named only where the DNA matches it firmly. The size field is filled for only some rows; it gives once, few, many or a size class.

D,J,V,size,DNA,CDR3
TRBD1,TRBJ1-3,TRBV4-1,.,TGCGCCAGCAGCCAAGATCAGGGGGCGTCAGGAAACACCATATATTTT,CASSQDQGASGNTIYF
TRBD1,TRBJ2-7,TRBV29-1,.,TGCAGCGTTGTGGACGGGACAGGGAGCGAGCAGTACTTC,CSVVDGTGSEQYF
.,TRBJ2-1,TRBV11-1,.,TGTGCCAGCAGCTTGCTTAGCGGTCTGGGAAATGAGCAGTTCTTC,CASSLLSGLGNEQFF
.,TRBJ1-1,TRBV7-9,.,TGTGCCAGCAGCTTAGAGGGAGGGGAAGCTTTCTTT,CASSLEGGEAFF
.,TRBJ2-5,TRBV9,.,TGTGCCAGCAGCGCCGACTACGCAGAGACCCAGTACTTC,CASSADYAETQYF
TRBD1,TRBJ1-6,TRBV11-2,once,TGTGCCAGCAGCCCACAGGGGGTCTCCTATAATTCACCCCTCCACTTT,CASSPQGVSYNSPLHF
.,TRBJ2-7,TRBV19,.,TGTGCCGACTTCGAGCAGTACTTC,CADFEQYF
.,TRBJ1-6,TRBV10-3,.,TGTGCCATCAGTGCGCAGGGAATCGGATCACCCCTCCACTTT,CAISAQGIGSPLHF
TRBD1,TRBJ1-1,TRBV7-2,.,TGTGCCAGCAGCCCCTACGGGACAGCGAACACTGAAGCTTTCTTT,CASSPYGTANTEAFF
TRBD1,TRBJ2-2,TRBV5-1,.,TGCGCCAGCAGCTCATCTCCGGGACAGGGGACCGGGGAGCTGTTTTTT,CASSSSPGQGTGELFF
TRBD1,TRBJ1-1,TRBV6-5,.,TGTGCCAGCAGTGCGAGACAGGGGCGGGCTTTCTTT,CASSARQGRAFF
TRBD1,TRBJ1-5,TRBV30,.,TGTGCCTGGAGTCTTTACCTAGGACAGGGTAAAGGTTATAGCAATCAGCCCCAGCATTTT,CAWSLYLGQGKGYSNQPQHF
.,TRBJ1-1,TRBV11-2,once,TGTGCCAGCAGCCCGGGGGGTAACACTGAAGCTTTCTTT,CASSPGGNTEAFF
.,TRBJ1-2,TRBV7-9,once,TGTGCCAGCAGCTTAGAAGGGGACTATGGCTACACCTTC,CASSLEGDYGYTF
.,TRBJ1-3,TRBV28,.,TGTGCCAGCAGTTTCAGTGTGGCTGGAAACACCATATATTTT,CASSFSVAGNTIYF
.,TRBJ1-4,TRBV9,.,TGTGCCAGCAGCGTAGGCAGGGTGGATGAAAAACTGTTTTTT,CASSVGRVDEKLFF
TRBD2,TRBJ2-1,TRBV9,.,TGTGCCAGCAGCTCCGGACTAGCGGGGAGCAATGAGCAGTTCTTC,CASSSGLAGSNEQFF
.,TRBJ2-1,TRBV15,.,TGTGCCACCAGCAGAGCTGGCGGGTATCAGTTCTTC,CATSRAGGYQFF
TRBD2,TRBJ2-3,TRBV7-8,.,TGTGCCAGCAGCTTAGGGCGACTAGCCCCAGATACGCAGTATTTT,CASSLGRLAPDTQYF
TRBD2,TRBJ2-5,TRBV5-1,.,TGCGCCAGCCAGTCTGACGGGGGGGTGGAGACCCAGTACTTC,CASQSDGGVETQYF
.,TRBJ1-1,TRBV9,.,TGTGCCAGCAGCACAATTCAGGGCACTGAAGCTTTCTTT,CASSTIQGTEAFF
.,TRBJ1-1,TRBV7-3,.,TGTGCCAGCAGCACGACAGATTCGAACACTGAAGCTTTCTTT,CASSTTDSNTEAFF
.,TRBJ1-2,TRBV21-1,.,TGTGCCAGCAGCAAATTGTCGGAGTCTGATGGCTACACCTTC,CASSKLSESDGYTF
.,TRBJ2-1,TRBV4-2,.,TGTGCCAGCAGACCAGGTAGCTCCTACAATGAGCAGTTCTTC,CASRPGSSYNEQFF
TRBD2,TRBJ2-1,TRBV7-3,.,TGTGCCAGCAGCTCGCTTTCCCTTAGCGGGAGGGGGAATGAGCAGTTCTTC,CASSSLSLSGRGNEQFF
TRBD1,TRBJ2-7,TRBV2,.,TGTGCCAGCAGCGCTACTAGGACAGGGAACGAGCAGTACTTC,CASSATRTGNEQYF
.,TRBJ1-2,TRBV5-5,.,TGTGCCAGCAGCCTGCAGGGGAATGAGAACTATGGCTACACCTTC,CASSLQGNENYGYTF
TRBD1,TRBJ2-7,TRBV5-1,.,TGCGCCAGCAGCTCCGGGACAGGGGCCTCCTACGAGCAGTACTTC,CASSSGTGASYEQYF
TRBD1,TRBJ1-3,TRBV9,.,TGTGCCAGCAGTTCCGGACAGGCAGCTGGAAACACCATATATTTT,CASSSGQAAGNTIYF
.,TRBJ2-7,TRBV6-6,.,TGTGCCAGCAGCCCAGGGTTCGAGCAGTACTTC,CASSPGFEQYF
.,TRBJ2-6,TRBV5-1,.,TGCGCCAGCAGCTCTGGGGACTTCTCTGGGGCCAACGTCCTGACTTTC,CASSSGDFSGANVLTF
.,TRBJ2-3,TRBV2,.,TGTGCCAGCAGTGAAGCGACGGGAGAAGATACGCAGTATTTT,CASSEATGEDTQYF
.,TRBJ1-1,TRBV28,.,TGTGCCAGCACAGGGGACACTGAAGCTTTCTTT,CASTGDTEAFF
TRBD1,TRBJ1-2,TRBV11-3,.,TGTGCCAGCAGCTCGTATGGGACAGGGGGTAGGGATGGCTACACCTTC,CASSSYGTGGRDGYTF
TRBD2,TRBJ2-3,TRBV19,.,TGTGCCAGTAGTTCCTCTCTTAGCGGGGGTAGCACAGATACGCAGTATTTT,CASSSSLSGGSTDTQYF
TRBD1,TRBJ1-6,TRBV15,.,TGTGCCACCAGCAGAGAGTTTATCGGACAGGCCAGCTCCTATAATTCCCCCCTCCACTTT,CATSREFIGQASSYNSPLHF